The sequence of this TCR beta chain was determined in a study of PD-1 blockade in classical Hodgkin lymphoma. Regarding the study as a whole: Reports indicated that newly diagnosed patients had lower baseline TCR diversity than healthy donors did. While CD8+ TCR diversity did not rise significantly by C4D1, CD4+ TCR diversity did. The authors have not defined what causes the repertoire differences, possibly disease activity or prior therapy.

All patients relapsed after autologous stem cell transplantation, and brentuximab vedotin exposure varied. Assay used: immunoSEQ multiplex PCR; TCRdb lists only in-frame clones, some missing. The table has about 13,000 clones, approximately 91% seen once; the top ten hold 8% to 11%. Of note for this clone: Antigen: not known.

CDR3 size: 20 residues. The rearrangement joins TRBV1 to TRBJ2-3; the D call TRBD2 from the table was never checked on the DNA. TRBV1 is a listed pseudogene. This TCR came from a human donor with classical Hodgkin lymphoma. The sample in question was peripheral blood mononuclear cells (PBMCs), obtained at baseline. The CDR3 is CTSSQDWFARDRSSTDTQYF. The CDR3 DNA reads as TGCACCAGCAGCCAAGATTGGTTCGCGAGGGATCGATCTAGCACAGATACGCAGTATTTT.